The T cell receptor (beta chain) described here comes from a study of human T cells and chemical hapten exposure (dated by TCRdb to 2020 to 2023). Regarding the research as a whole: Libraries were combined into a pool for sequencing, and differences in TCR yield between samples came mainly from small differences in library volumes within the pool. The study tracked peripheral blood TCR repertoire changes in vivo during primary and secondary sensitization to the hapten diphenylcyclopropenone (DPC) in alopecia patients. Both TCR alpha and TCR beta chains were sequenced from each blood RNA sample. Findings and caveats that apply to the study as a whole: DPC sensitization did not change how many TCRs were above 1 in 1000 frequency, and no evidence was found of alterations in global repertoire structure. After repeated subsampling, changes were observed in the strength of the expansion versus patch-test correlation and in the threshold at which the correlation became significant.

The sample's time point label, in plain terms: healthy volunteer bleed at 6 weeks. Unfractionated whole blood was collected in Tempus Blood RNA tubes, and total RNA was extracted from that blood. Four or five healthy volunteers acted as controls for TCR sequencing and had blood drawn at day 0, 2 weeks and 6 weeks. The germline ends are 3 bases apart after V is trimmed by 3 bases and J by 3 bases. The CDR3 holds 12 amino acids from the cysteine to the phenylalanine. The entry retains the CDR3 DNA only, 36 bases that are in frame from base 1. The germline V gene yields MDHEN for CDR1 and SYDVKM for CDR2. To prepare the library, RACE was applied. The instrument was a NextSeq 500. During library preparation, unique molecular identifiers were attached to individual cDNA molecules so that TCRs could be counted in a quantitative, reproducible way. The authors processed their data as follows. The median number of TCRs per sample was some 100,000, ranging from roughly 23,224 to 700,000. V, J and CDR3 annotation of the TCR reads was carried out using the Decombinator software suite. Every sample was subsampled to the same number of TCRs (28,000) for the PS versus PT1 abundance plots. TCRs were defined as expanded if absent before sensitization and observed at least eight times at the 2-week time point. TCRdb reprocessed the public reads (quality trimming at Q25 with fastp, clone calling with MiXCR) and kept in-frame beta chains. Every entry covers one CDR3 protein and lists the most common genes and DNA from its rows. The V and J calls were not made by the authors but by TCRdb's processing. Present in this sample are 50,000 to 70,000 distinct CDR3 sequences, 5.5% to 7.5% of which were seen just once. The top ten hold 3% to 4% of the sample.

About this clonotype: Its antigen is unknown. The record has no base qualities; no much larger clone is one base away.

The origin of this receptor is a female donor in good health. Some clones in this sample may be carry-over from other donors' samples. The chain links TRBV28 with TRBJ2-4; the D segment cannot be called with confidence. Sequencing was performed on whole blood. The CDR3 has the sequence CASSFGKNIQYF. The nucleotide sequence is TGTGCCAGCAGTTTCGGCAAAAACATTCAGTACTTC. The CDR3 plus the reference TRBV28 and TRBJ2-4 genes for the other parts give the full variable domain: DVKVTQSSRYLVKRTGEKVFLECVQDMDHENMFWYRQDPGLGLRLIYFSYDVKMKEKGDIPEGYSVSREKKERFSLILESASTNQTSMYLCASSFGKNIQYFGAGTRLSVL.